Listed below are T cell receptor beta chains from one sample, sequenced in a study of blood T cell repertoires in COVID-19. Sequenced by immunoSEQ multiplex PCR; TCRdb stores in-frame clones only, minus some. Among 150,000 to 200,000 clones listed, approximately 80% were seen once. The source material was PBMCs or T cells enriched from blood (not recorded which). The origin of the receptors is a man aged 50 to 59 who had recovered from COVID-19. The CDR3 runs from the conserved cysteine through the conserved F or W. D genes are given only for firm matches. A row's size may be missing; if present it is once, few, many or a size class.

TRBD2 | NA | TRBJ2-7 | TRBV14 | TGTGCCAGCAGCCCACTGCTAGCGGGAACCTACGAGCAGTACTTC | CASSPLLAGTYEQYF
TRBD1 | NA | TRBJ1-6 | TRBV27 | TGTGCCAGCAGGTATCAGGGGGCACTTTCACCCCTCCACTTT | CASRYQGALSPLHF
TRBD1 | NA | TRBJ1-2 | TRBV19 | TGTGCCAGTAGCCCAGGGGGTTTAGCCGACTACGATGGCTACACCTTC | CASSPGGLADYDGYTF
TRBD1 | few | TRBJ2-1 | TRBV29-1 | TGCAGCGTTGAAGCGGAGGGTCAGGGGGCGCTTGAGCAGTTCTTC | CSVEAEGQGALEQFF
TRBD1 | NA | TRBJ1-4 | TRBV10-3 | TGTGCCACATCGGGACAGCTTAATGAAAAACTGTTTTTT | CATSGQLNEKLFF
TRBD1 | NA | TRBJ1-1 | TRBV5-4 | TGTGCCAGCAGCTTGGGGGGACAGGGGATGAACACTGAAGCTTTCTTT | CASSLGGQGMNTEAFF
TRBD1 | NA | TRBJ2-5 | TRBV18 | TGTGCCAGCTCACCTTCCGGGACAGGGTTAGAGACCCAGTACTTC | CASSPSGTGLETQYF
NA | NA | TRBJ2-2 | TRBV5-1 | TGCGCCAGCAGCTTGATGCGTTCCGGGGAGCTGTTTTTT | CASSLMRSGELFF
NA | once | TRBJ1-1 | TRBV14 | TGTGCCAGCAGCCAGCGGAACACTGAAGCTTTCTTT | CASSQRNTEAFF
NA | NA | TRBJ1-1 | TRBV12-3/TRBV12-4 | TGTGCCAGCAGTGCCTGGACAGTTGGTCGGGCTTTCTTT | CASSAWTVGRAFF
NA | NA | TRBJ1-5 | TRBV28 | TGTGCCAGCAGTTATACCATTCTGGAGCGGGAGCCCCAGCATTTT | CASSYTILEREPQHF
NA | NA | TRBJ1-1 | TRBV19 | TGTGCCAGTATTGGGGGCAATAGGTTAACTGAAGCTTTCTTT | CASIGGNRLTEAFF
NA | few | TRBJ2-1 | TRBV3-1/TRBV3-2 | TGTGCCAGCAGCCAAGTACGAGGCGGCGTTGAGCAGTTCTTC | CASSQVRGGVEQFF
TRBD1 | NA | TRBJ2-7 | TRBV18 | TGTGCCAGCTCACCAGCGACAGGGTTGGGCTACGAGCAGTACTTC | CASSPATGLGYEQYF
NA | NA | TRBJ1-6 | TRBV7-2 | TGTGCCAGCAGCTTGGGGACTCCCAATTCACCCCTCCACTTT | CASSLGTPNSPLHF
NA | NA | TRBJ2-7 | TRBV12-3/TRBV12-4 | TGTGCCAGCAGTTTAGGACACTACGAGCAGTACTTC | CASSLGHYEQYF
NA | NA | TRBJ2-1 | TRBV7-3 | TGTGCCAGCAGCTTAATCCGGGGAGACCAGTTCTTC | CASSLIRGDQFF
NA | NA | TRBJ2-2 | TRBV7-3 | TGTGCCAGCAGCTTATCTCGGGTGACCGGGTGGAACACCGGGGAGCTGTTTTTT | CASSLSRVTGWNTGELFF
TRBD2 | NA | TRBJ2-5 | TRBV11-2 | TGTGCCAGCAGCCTTATAGCGGGATCGATGGAGACCCAGTACTTC | CASSLIAGSMETQYF
NA | NA | TRBJ1-4 | TRBV19 | TGTGCCAGTAGTATTGAATGGGGGCGAAGAGAAAAACTGTTTTTT | CASSIEWGRREKLFF
TRBD1 | NA | TRBJ2-5 | TRBV9 | TGTGCCAGCAGCGTCTCGGGACAGGGAGGGGAGACCCAGTACTTC | CASSVSGQGGETQYF
NA | NA | TRBJ1-1 | TRBV28 | TGTGCCAGCAGTCCACCCGGGACTCCAAACACTGAAGCTTTCTTT | CASSPPGTPNTEAFF
TRBD1 | NA | TRBJ2-1 | TRBV5-6 | TGTGCCAGCAGCTTGTGGCAGGGGGTCGGCTACAATGAGCAGTTCTTC | CASSLWQGVGYNEQFF
NA | many | TRBJ1-1 | TRBV9 | TGTGCCAGCGGCGGGTCGGTGCTCGCTGAAGCTTTCTTT | CASGGSVLAEAFF
NA | NA | TRBJ1-4 | TRBV4-2 | TGTGCCAGCAGCGAAGGGGGGCTGGCTAATGAAAAACTGTTTTTT | CASSEGGLANEKLFF
NA | once | TRBJ2-2 | TRBV19 | TGTGCCAGTAGTATCCTCAGGGCCGGGGAGCTGTTTTTT | CASSILRAGELFF
NA | NA | TRBJ1-5 | TRBV5-1 | TGCGCCAGCAGCTCCGGCGGAGGGGGCAATCAGCCCCAGCATTTT | CASSSGGGGNQPQHF
TRBD1 | NA | TRBJ2-1 | TRBV5-1 | TGCGCCAGCAGTGGGGGACAGGGGTCTGTTAATGAGCAGTTCTTC | CASSGGQGSVNEQFF
TRBD1 | NA | TRBJ1-2 | TRBV6-5 | TGTGCCAGCAGCCCGGCGACAGGGGTGCTTGGCTACACCTTC | CASSPATGVLGYTF
NA | NA | TRBJ1-6 | TRBV25-1 | TGTGCCAGCAGTGAATCTGGGCAGGGCTATAATTCACCCCTCCACTTT | CASSESGQGYNSPLHF
TRBD1 | NA | TRBJ1-4 | TRBV2 | TGTGCCAGCAGTGATAGGACAGGGGCTAATGAAAAACTGTTTTTT | CASSDRTGANEKLFF